The next 22 T cell receptor beta chains were all read from a single sample in a study of blood T cells in healthy people across ages. The use of a sample-barcoded 5' primer and a J-beta primer mix characterized a second PCR of roughly 7 to 12 cycles. TCRdb re-analysed the 5' RACE reads in MiXCR, keeping a single row per CDR3 protein. The table has approximately 850,000 distinct CDR3 sequences, over 45% seen once. Sequencing input: blood. The receptors shown here come from a man aged 25 to 40 in good health.

This clonotype came up a few times. V gene TRBV20-1 combines with J gene TRBJ2-7; D is possibly TRBD2 (6 bases). Germline V gives CDR1 DFQATT, CDR2 SNEGSKA (reference sequence). The ends were cut back, 1 base at V and 0 bases at J, with 10 bases in the middle. This CDR3 region has 14 residues. CDR3 bases: TGCAGTGCTAGAGCGGGACTTGTCTCCTACGAGCAGTACTTC. Amino acids: CSARAGLVSYEQYF.

The chain has TRBV5-1 and TRBJ1-1; D possibly corresponds to TRBD1 (6 bases). V lost 4 bases and J lost 5, with 15 bases in between. Germline CDR1 and CDR2: SGHRS and YFSETQ. The CDR3 has 14 amino acids. The CDR3 region has the DNA TGCGCCAGCAGCAAAGAAGGGGGATCGACTGAAGCTTTCTTT. Its protein product is CASSKEGGSTEAFF.

The V gene is TRBV28, the J gene TRBJ2-5, with 12 bases fitting TRBD1. The J call may not be correct, given that the DNA end is closer to TRBJ2-7. CDR3 length: 16 residues. Germline V gives CDR1 MDHEN, CDR2 SYDVKM. CDR3 bases: TGTGCCAGCAGTACTCCGGGACAGGGGGCTTCCTACGAGCAGTACTTC. Protein: CASSTPGQGASYEQYF.

The chain has TRBV6-2 or TRBV6-3 and TRBJ2-7, with D uncertain. With 3 bases removed from V and 0 bases from J, the gap between germline ends came to 6 bases. Germline loops: CDR1 MNHEY, CDR2 SVGEGT. The CDR3 runs to 13 residues. The CDR3 DNA sequence: TGTGCCAGCAGTTATGGCGACTCCTACGAGCAGTACTTC. Protein: CASSYGDSYEQYF.

The J gene is TRBJ2-4, the V gene TRBV6-1; perhaps TRBD1 as D (6 bases). The better agreement between TRBJ2-7 and the DNA end casts doubt on the J call. CDR1 MNHNS and CDR2 SASEGT come from the germline V gene. This CDR3 spans 16 amino acids. The CDR3 nucleotides read TGTGCCAGCAGTGAACCCCGGACAGTTCGTCTCAACGAGCAGTACTTC. Translating gives CASSEPRTVRLNEQYF.

The genes are TRBV10-3 and TRBJ1-2, with D possibly being TRBD1 (6 bases). The CDR3 contains 15 residues. Germline V lookup: CDR1 ENHRY, CDR2 SYGVKD. V was clipped by 3 bases and J by 5 bases, with 16 bases between them. For the CDR3, the DNA is TGTGCCATCAGTGATAGCGAGACAGGAGATTATGGCTACACCTTC. It encodes CAISDSETGDYGYTF.

The chain carries TRBV12-3 or TRBV12-4 and TRBJ2-1, with D perhaps given as TRBD1 or TRBD2 (6 bases each). The V and J ends lost 6 bases and 8 bases respectively, with 17 bases between them. There are 14 residues in the CDR3. CDR3 protein: CASSSDWRGDEQFF. In nucleotides, the CDR3 is TGTGCCAGCAGCTCCGACTGGAGGGGGGATGAGCAGTTCTTC.

This clonotype showed up just a few times. The V call is TRBV29-1, the J call TRBJ2-1; TRBD2 matches 12 bases. The J call may be faulty, since TRBJ2-7 better matches the DNA end. The CDR3 covers 15 residues. Germline CDR1 is SQVTM and CDR2 is ANQGSEA. The CDR3: CSVGLAGGPIHEQYF. The CDR3 DNA sequence: TGCAGCGTTGGGCTAGCGGGAGGGCCGATCCACGAGCAGTACTTC.

The chain combines TRBV7-2 with TRBJ2-4; TRBD2 aligns across 7 bases. The end of the DNA fits TRBJ2-5 better, so the J call may be wrong. CDR1 SGHTA and CDR2 FQGNSA come from the germline V gene. The CDR3 sequence is 15 residues long. CDR3 region: CASSLERRGKGTQYF. The CDR3 nucleotides read TGTGCCAGCAGCTTAGAACGGCGGGGGAAAGGGACCCAGTACTTC.

The rearrangement uses TRBV29-1 and TRBJ2-7; 8 bases fit TRBD2. Germline CDR1 reads SQVTM; CDR2 reads ANQGSEA. CDR3 length: 14 amino acids. V trimming: 5 bases; J trimming: 3 bases; junction bases outside the gene matches: 9. The CDR3 DNA reads TGCAGCGTTTCGACCCTACTAGCGGACTACGAGCAGTACTTC. Translation gives CSVSTLLADYEQYF.

There are a few counts of this clonotype. The chain links TRBV5-1 to TRBJ2-7; 12 bases fit TRBD2. Germline V lookup: CDR1 SGHRS, CDR2 YFSETQ. J gave up 5 bases and V 0 bases, and 6 bases lay outside the gene matches. The CDR3 sequence is 16 residues long. For the CDR3, the DNA is TGCGCCAGCAGCTTGGGACTAGCGGGAGATTACGACGAGCAGTACTTC. Protein sequence: CASSLGLAGDYDEQYF.

This clonotype was observed a handful of times. The genes are TRBV7-2 and TRBJ1-2, with 11 bases that match TRBD1. Unmatched junction bases numbered 9, after V lost 10 bases and J lost 2 bases. The germline V gene has CDR1 SGHTA and CDR2 FQGNSA. The CDR3 is made up of 15 amino acids. CDR3 in amino acids: CATEGGTGGNYGYTF. Here the CDR3 DNA reads TGTGCCACCGAGGGGGGGACAGGGGGAAACTATGGCTACACCTTC.

This chain uses TRBV7-6 with TRBJ1-1; TRBD1 agrees at 11 bases. V gave up 5 bases and J gave up 5 bases; unmatched junction bases: 7. The germline CDR1 and CDR2 sequences are SGHVS and FNYEAQ. The length of the CDR3 is 15 residues. The CDR3 sequence: CASSPDRGLRTEAFF. CDR3 coding DNA: TGTGCCAGCAGCCCGGACAGGGGGCTAAGGACTGAAGCTTTCTTT.

The CDR3 spells CASSQDPGYWTFF. The CDR3 DNA follows: TGCGCCAGCAGCCAAGACCCAGGGTATTGGACTTTCTTT. The V call is TRBV4-3, the J call TRBJ1-1, with D tentatively TRBD1 (5 bases). The CDR3 is 13 residues long. Germline CDR1 is LGHNA and CDR2 is YSLEER. V was trimmed by 0 bases and J by 12 bases, leaving 14 bases between them.

V usage is TRBV25-1 and J usage is TRBJ2-1; TRBD1 aligns across 10 bases. CDR1 and CDR2 (germline): MGHDK, SYGVNS. This CDR3 region has 15 residues. V lost 1 base and J lost 8; bases outside the gene matches: 5. The CDR3 loop is CASSESGTGVYEQFF. The DNA for the CDR3 is TGTGCCAGCAGTGAATCCGGGACAGGGGTCTATGAGCAGTTCTTC. Combining the CDR3 with reference TRBV25-1 and TRBJ2-1 gives the whole variable domain EADIYQTPRYLVIGTGKKITLECSQTMGHDKMYWYQQDPGMELHLIHYSYGVNSTEKGDLSSESTVSRIRTEHFPLTLESARPSHTSQYLCASSESGTGVYEQFFGPGTRLTVL.

The chain has TRBV7-2 and TRBJ1-1; unclear D gene. The CDR3 loop spans 13 amino acids. CDR1 is SGHTA, CDR2 FQGNSA, per germline. V dropped 4 bases and J dropped 3 bases, with 9 bases sitting between them. In DNA, the CDR3 is TGTGCCAGCAGCTCCGGACTGTACACTGAAGCTTTCTTT. Translated: CASSSGLYTEAFF.

The V and J genes are TRBV29-1 and TRBJ2-1, with a possible D match to TRBD2 (5 bases). The CDR3 runs 14 residues. CDR1 and CDR2 from the germline V gene are SQVTM and ANQGSEA. V was shortened by 3 bases and J by 2 bases, with 11 bases between the two germline ends. The CDR3 is CSVEAGPTYNEQFF. The DNA of the CDR3 is TGCAGCGTTGAGGCGGGCCCTACCTACAATGAGCAGTTCTTC.

This clonotype was recorded a few times. The CDR3 DNA reads TGCGCCAGCAGCCAAGATCTCACCGGGGTGGACCCCCCAACTAACTATGGCTACACCTTC. Its protein is CASSQDLTGVDPPTNYGYTF. The V and J genes are TRBV4-3 and TRBJ1-2, with unresolved D. V dropped 0 bases and J dropped 0 bases, with 23 bases sitting between them. Germline V gene lookup returns CDR1 LGHNA and CDR2 YSLEER. The CDR3 is 20 amino acids.

The V gene is TRBV5-1, the J gene TRBJ1-1; D is ambiguous. Trimming removed 2 bases from V and 3 bases from J, with 8 bases in between. The CDR3 sequence is 13 residues long. From germline, CDR1 is SGHRS and CDR2 YFSETQ. The CDR3 protein is CASSFKRDTEAFF. CDR3 DNA: TGCGCCAGCAGCTTTAAGAGGGACACTGAAGCTTTCTTT. Drawing the rest from reference TRBV5-1 and TRBJ1-1, the complete variable domain is KAGVTQTPRYLIKTRGQQVTLSCSPISGHRSVSWYQQTPGQGLQFLFEYFSETQRNKGNFPGRFSGRQFSNSRSEMNVSTLELGDSALYLCASSFKRDTEAFFGQGTRLTVV.

This clonotype was picked up many times. The rearrangement joins TRBV2 to TRBJ2-6; D is undetermined. The CDR3 contains 13 residues. V was clipped by 6 bases and J by 1 base, with 4 bases between them. Germline V lookup: CDR1 SNHLY, CDR2 FYNNEI. In nucleotides, the CDR3 is TGTGCCAGCAGACCTTCTGGGGCCAACGTCCTGACTTTC. This translates into CASRPSGANVLTF.

The V gene is TRBV20-1, the J gene TRBJ2-1; D ambiguous. Germline-derived CDR1 and CDR2 are DFQATT and SNEGSKA (reference sequence). The CDR3 contains 12 residues. Trimming removed 3 bases from V and 10 bases from J, with 13 bases in between. The CDR3 region has the DNA TGCAGTGCTAGGCCCAACACATGGGAGCAGTTCTTC. Encoded protein: CSARPNTWEQFF.

This clonotype was recorded once. The genes are TRBV5-1 and TRBJ1-6, with D uncertain. The CDR3 is 16 residues long. The germline V gene has CDR1 SGHRS and CDR2 YFSETQ. V lost 0 bases and J lost 0, with 7 bases in between. The CDR3 sequence is CASSLDGSSYNSPLHF. Written as DNA, the CDR3 is TGCGCCAGCAGCTTGGATGGTAGCTCCTATAATTCACCCCTCCACTTT.